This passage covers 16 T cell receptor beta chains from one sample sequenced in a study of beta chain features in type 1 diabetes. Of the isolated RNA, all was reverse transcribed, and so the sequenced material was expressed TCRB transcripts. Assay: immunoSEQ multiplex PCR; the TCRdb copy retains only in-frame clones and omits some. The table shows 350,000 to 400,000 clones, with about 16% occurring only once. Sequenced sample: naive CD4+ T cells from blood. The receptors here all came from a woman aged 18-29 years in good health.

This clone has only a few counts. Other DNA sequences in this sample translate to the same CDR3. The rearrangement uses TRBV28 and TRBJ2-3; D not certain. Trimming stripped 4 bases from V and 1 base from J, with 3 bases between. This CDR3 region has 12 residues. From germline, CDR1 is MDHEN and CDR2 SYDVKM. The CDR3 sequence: CASSSGTDTQYF. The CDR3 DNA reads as TGTGCCAGCAGTTCCGGCACAGATACGCAGTATTTT.

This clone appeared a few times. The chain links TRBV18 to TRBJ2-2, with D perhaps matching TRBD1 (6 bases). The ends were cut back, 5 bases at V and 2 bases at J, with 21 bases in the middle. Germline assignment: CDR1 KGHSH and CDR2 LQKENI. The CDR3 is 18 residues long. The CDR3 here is CASSSQEQGYGNTGELFF. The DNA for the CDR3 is TGTGCCAGCTCATCCCAAGAACAGGGATATGGTAACACCGGGGAGCTGTTTTTT.

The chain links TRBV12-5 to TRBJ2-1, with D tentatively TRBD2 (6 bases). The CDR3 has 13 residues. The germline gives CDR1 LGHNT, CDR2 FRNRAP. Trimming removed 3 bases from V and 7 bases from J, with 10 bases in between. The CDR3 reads CASGLGEENEQFF. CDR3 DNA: TGTGCTAGTGGTTTAGGGGAGGAGAATGAGCAGTTCTTC.

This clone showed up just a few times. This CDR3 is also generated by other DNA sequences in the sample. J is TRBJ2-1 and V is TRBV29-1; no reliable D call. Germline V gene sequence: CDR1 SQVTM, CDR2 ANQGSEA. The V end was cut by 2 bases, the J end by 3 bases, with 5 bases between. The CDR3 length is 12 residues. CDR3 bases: TGCAGCGTTGAACGGGTCTACAATGAGCAGTTCTTC. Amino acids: CSVERVYNEQFF.

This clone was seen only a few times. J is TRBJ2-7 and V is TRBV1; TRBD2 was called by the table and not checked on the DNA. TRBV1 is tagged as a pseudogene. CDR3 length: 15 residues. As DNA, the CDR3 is TGCACCAGCAGCCAAGAAGTAGCGGCTCCCTACGAGCAGTACTTC. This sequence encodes CTSSQEVAAPYEQYF.

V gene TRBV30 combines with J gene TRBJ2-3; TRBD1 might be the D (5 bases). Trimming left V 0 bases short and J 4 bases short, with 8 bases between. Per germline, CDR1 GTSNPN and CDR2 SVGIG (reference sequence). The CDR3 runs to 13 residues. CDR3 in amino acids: CAWSVGQPDTQYF. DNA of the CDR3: TGTGCCTGGAGTGTAGGACAACCAGATACGCAGTATTTT.

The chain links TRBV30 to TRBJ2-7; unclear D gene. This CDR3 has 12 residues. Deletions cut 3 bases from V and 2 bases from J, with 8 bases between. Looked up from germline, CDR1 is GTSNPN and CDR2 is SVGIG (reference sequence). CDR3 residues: CAWSGLAYEQYF. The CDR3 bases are TGTGCCTGGAGCGGCCTAGCCTACGAGCAGTACTTC.

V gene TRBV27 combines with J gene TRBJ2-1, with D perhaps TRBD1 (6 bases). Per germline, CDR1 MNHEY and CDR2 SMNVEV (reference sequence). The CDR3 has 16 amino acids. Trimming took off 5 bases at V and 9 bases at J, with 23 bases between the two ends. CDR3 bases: TGTGCCAGCAGTCTCACGGCCGGGACACCCTCGGGTGAGCAGTTCTTC. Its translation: CASSLTAGTPSGEQFF.

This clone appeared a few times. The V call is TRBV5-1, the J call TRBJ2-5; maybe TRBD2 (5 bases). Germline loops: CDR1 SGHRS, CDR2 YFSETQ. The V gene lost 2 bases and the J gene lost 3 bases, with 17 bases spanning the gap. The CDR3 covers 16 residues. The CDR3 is CASSFSQPSLKETQYF. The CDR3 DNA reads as TGCGCCAGCAGCTTTTCCCAGCCTAGCCTTAAAGAGACCCAGTACTTC.

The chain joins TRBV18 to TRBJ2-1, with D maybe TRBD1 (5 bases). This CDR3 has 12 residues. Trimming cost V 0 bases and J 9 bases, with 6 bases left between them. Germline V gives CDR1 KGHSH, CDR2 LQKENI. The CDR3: CASSPPGLEQFF. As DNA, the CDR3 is TGTGCCAGCTCACCACCGGGGCTTGAGCAGTTCTTC.

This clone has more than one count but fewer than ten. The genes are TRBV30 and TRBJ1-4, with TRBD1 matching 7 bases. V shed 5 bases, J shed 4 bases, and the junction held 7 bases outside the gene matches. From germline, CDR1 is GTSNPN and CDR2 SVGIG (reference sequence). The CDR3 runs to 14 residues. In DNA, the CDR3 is TGTGCCTGGGACCGGGACAGAGTTAATGAAAAACTGTTTTTT. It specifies CAWDRDRVNEKLFF.

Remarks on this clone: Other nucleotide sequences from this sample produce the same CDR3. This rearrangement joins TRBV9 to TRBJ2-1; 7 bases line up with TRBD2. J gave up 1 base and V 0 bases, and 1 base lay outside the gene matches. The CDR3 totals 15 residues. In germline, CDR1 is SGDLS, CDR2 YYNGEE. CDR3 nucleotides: TGTGCCAGCAGCGTAGGGGGGGGGTCCTACAATGAGCAGTTCTTC. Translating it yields CASSVGGGSYNEQFF.

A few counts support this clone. The CDR3 sequence: CASGPRAGGSTDTQYF. In nucleotides, the CDR3 is TGTGCCAGCGGACCCCGTGCGGGAGGTAGCACAGATACGCAGTATTTT. The rearrangement links TRBV2 to TRBJ2-3; 8 bases fit TRBD2. Germline V gives CDR1 SNHLY, CDR2 FYNNEI. This CDR3 contains 16 residues. J gave up 0 bases and V 8 bases, and 10 bases lay outside the gene matches.

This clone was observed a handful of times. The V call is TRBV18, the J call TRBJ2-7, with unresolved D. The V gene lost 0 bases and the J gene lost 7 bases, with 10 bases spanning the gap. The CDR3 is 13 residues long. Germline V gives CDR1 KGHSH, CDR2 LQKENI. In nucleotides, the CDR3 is TGTGCCAGCTCACCACCGTCCTCTCCGGAGCAGTACTTC. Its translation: CASSPPSSPEQYF.

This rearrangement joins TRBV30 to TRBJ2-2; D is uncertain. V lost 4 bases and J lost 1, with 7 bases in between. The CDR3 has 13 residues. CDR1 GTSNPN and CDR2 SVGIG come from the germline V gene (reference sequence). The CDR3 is CAWTRGNTGELFF. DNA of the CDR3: TGTGCCTGGACCAGAGGGAACACCGGGGAGCTGTTTTTT.

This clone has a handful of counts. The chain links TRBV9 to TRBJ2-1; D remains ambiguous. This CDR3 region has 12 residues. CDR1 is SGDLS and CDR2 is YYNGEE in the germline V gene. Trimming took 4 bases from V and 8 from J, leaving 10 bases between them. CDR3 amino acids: CASSPTGDEQFF. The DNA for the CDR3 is TGTGCCAGCAGCCCGACCGGAGATGAGCAGTTCTTC.